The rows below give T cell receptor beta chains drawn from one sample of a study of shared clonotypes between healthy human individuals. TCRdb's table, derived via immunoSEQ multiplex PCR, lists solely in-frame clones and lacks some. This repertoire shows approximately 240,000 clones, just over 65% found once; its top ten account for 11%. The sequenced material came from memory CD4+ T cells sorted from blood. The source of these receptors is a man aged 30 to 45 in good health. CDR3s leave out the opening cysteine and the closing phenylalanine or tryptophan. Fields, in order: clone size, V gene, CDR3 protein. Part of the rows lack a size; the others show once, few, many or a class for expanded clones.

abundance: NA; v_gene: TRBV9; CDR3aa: ASSVDARTTDTQY
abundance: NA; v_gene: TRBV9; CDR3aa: ASSPHQQGGDGYT
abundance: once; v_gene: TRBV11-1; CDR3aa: ASTERATTSYEQY
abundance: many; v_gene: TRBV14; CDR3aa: ASSQDHRITEAF
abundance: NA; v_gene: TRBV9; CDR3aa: ASSVLSGENTGELF
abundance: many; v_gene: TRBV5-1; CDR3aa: ASSYLTDTQY
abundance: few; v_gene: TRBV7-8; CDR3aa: ASTTQGRGEQY
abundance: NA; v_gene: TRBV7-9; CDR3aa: ASSLAQEKLF
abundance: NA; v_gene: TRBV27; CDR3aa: ASSYLSTDTQY
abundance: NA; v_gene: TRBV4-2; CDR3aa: ASSQDTQGQETQY
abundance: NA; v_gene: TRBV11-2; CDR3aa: ASSLDRSASGFSYEQY
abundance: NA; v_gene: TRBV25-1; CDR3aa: ASTPRSASEAF
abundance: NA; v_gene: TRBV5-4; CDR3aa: ASSSPGQSYNEQF
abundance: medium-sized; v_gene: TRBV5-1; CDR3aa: ASSLGGAGEGYT
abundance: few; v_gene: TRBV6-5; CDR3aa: ASSPTLLGGYEQY
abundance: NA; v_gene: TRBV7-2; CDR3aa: ASSEGGRGSTSDGYT
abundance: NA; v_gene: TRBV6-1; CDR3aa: ASDRGPDTGELF
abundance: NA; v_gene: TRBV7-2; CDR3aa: ASSSNGYGYT
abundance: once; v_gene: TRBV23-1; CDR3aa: ASSQSPLREQY
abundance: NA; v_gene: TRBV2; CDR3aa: ASSEGLEFTDTQY
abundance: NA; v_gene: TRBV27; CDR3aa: ASSSLIDNEQF
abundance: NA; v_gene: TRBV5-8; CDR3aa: ASSLAVEKLF
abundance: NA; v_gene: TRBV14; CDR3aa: ASSQAALKSGYT
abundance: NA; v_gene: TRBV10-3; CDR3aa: AISEGLAGVGEQY
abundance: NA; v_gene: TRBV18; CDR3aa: ASSPAGGTHEQY
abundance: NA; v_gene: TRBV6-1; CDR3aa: ASRAFNSAAGELF
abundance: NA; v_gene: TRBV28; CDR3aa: ASSLLADAYEQY
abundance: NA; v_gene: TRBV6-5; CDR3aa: ASSARRLAYNEQF
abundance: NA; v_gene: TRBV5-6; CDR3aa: ASSLRGGNQPQH
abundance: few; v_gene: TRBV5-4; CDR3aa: ASSLARGQETQY
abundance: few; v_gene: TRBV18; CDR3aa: ASSPSSSGRPKDTQY
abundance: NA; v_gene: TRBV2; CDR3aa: ASSHRRTGDTQTQY
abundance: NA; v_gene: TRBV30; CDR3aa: AWSVFMRGEKLF
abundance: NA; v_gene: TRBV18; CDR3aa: ASSPIPPFSTNTGELF
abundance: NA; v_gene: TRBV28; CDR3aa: AISGAYEQY
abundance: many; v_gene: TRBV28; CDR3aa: ASSFDLSRVNTEAF
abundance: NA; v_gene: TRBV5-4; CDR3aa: ASSRDRGAYNEQF
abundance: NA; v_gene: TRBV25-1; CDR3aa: ASSEFLADQETQY
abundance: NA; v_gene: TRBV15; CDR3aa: ATSRESTGVYGYT
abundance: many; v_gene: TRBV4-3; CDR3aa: ASSQGPGTSHGELF
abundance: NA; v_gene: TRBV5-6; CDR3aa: ASSLAGGGTGELF
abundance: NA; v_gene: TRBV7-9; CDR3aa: ASTLGGAKNEQF
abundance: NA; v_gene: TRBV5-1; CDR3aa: ASSLGTGAIGTDTQY
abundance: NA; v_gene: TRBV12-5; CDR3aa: ASGLGWTGELF
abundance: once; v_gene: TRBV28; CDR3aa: ASRKMWGAGNTIY
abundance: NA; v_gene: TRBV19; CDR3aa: ASTAGNTDTQY